The rows below give T cell receptor beta chains drawn from one sample of a study of CD8+CD57+ T cells in acquired aplastic anemia. TCRdb recomputed calls from the reads with MiXCR, one row per CDR3 protein. The table lists about 220,000 distinct CDR3 sequences, 34% of them singletons. The sequenced sample was sorted CD4+, CD8+, or CD8+CD57+ T cells (not recorded which) from PBMCs. Receptors originate from a human donor in good health, serving as a control. CDR3s include the opening cysteine and the closing phenylalanine or tryptophan. Each record gives: V gene, J gene, clone size, D gene, CDR3 protein, CDR3 DNA. A D gene is named only where the DNA matches it firmly. Clone size is stated in some rows and not others, as once, few, many or a class when expanded.

V: TRBV5-1; J: TRBJ1-6; size: many; D: TRBD1; CDR3: CASSLAGQTSSYNSPLHF; DNA: TGCGCCAGCAGCTTGGCGGGACAGACCAGCTCCTATAATTCACCCCTCCACTTT
V: TRBV20-1; J: TRBJ1-1; size: many; D: TRBD1; CDR3: CSAPRQGRTEAFF; DNA: TGCAGTGCTCCCCGACAGGGACGCACTGAAGCTTTCTTT
V: TRBV5-1; J: TRBJ2-5; size: -; D: -; CDR3: CASTRDRKEAQYF; DNA: TGCGCCAGCACGCGGGACAGAAAAGAGGCCCAGTACTTC
V: TRBV2; J: TRBJ1-5; size: -; D: TRBD1; CDR3: CASRRDRGSYEHF; DNA: TGTGCCAGCAGACGGGACAGGGGATCCTACGAGCATTTT
V: TRBV19; J: TRBJ1-2; size: -; D: TRBD1; CDR3: CASTRTGGNYGYTF; DNA: TGTGCCAGTACAAGGACAGGGGGCAACTATGGCTACACCTTC
V: TRBV18; J: TRBJ1-2; size: -; D: -; CDR3: CASSPSDGYGYTF; DNA: TGTGCCAGCTCACCATCTGATGGGTATGGCTACACCTTC
V: TRBV9; J: TRBJ2-7; size: -; D: TRBD1; CDR3: CASSFRQGPYEQYF; DNA: TGTGCCAGCAGCTTCCGACAGGGGCCCTACGAGCAGTACTTC
V: TRBV12-3/TRBV12-4; J: TRBJ2-2; size: -; D: TRBD1; CDR3: CASSAGTDTGELFF; DNA: TGTGCCAGCAGCGCCGGGACAGACACCGGGGAGCTGTTTTTT
V: TRBV20-1; J: TRBJ1-1; size: many; D: -; CDR3: CSARDPQKNTEAFF; DNA: TGCAGTGCTAGAGATCCACAAAAGAACACTGAAGCTTTCTTT
V: TRBV20-1; J: TRBJ2-3; size: few; D: -; CDR3: CSARGEGRDLSTDTQYF; DNA: TGCAGTGCGAGAGGGGAAGGCAGGGACCTTAGCACAGATACGCAGTATTTT
V: TRBV2; J: TRBJ2-1; size: many; D: TRBD1; CDR3: CASKGQGADEQFF; DNA: TGTGCCAGCAAGGGACAGGGGGCTGATGAGCAGTTCTTC